The clone carrying this T cell receptor (beta chain) was seen just once. The CDR3 loop spans 13 amino acids. The J segment lost 6 bases and the V segment lost 5 bases, leaving 4 bases of the junction unmatched. Germline-derived CDR1 and CDR2 are LGHNT and FRNRAP. This record comes from a study of blood T cell repertoires in COVID-19. Study summary: PBMCs, B-cell-depleted T cells, or T cells were the source of the cDNA or gDNA that made up the material.

Original methodology: Amplification with reference gene primers provided the estimates of nucleated cell counts. Sequenced by immunoSEQ multiplex PCR; TCRdb stores in-frame clones only, minus some. V and J calls and clone size are as listed in that table; D and trimming were resolved from the DNA. The sample has about 160,000 clones; roughly 90% are singletons. The chain has TRBV12-5 and TRBJ1-5; 7 nucleotides agree with TRBD1. What was sequenced was peripheral blood. This clonotype was sampled from a man in his 60s with acute or convalescent COVID-19. CDR3 loop: CASGADRPQPQHF. The CDR3 DNA reads TGTGCTAGTGGTGCGGACAGGCCTCAGCCCCAGCATTTT.